These 8 T cell receptor beta chains were sequenced from one sample in a study of graft-versus-host responses after intestinal transplantation. Sequencing was performed with immunoSEQ multiplex PCR; in TCRdb, only in-frame clones are kept and a portion is missing. The repertoire consists of roughly 100,000 clones, with around 93% occurring once and the leading ten covering approximately 0.069%. These receptors are not linked to any known antigen. The specimen comprised unstimulated CD8+ T cells sorted from spleen or lymph node cells, sampled before transplant. These TCRs come from a human donor who was the organ donor for an intestinal transplant.

V is TRBV27 and J is TRBJ2-1; TRBD2 matches 8 bases. The CDR3 runs to 16 residues. Looked up from germline, CDR1 is MNHEY and CDR2 is SMNVEV (reference sequence). Unmatched junction bases numbered 6, after V lost 2 bases and J lost 3 bases. DNA of the CDR3: TGTGCCAGCAGTTTAAGCGGGGGCGACCTCTACAATGAGCAGTTCTTC. Its protein is CASSLSGGDLYNEQFF.

The V gene is TRBV4-1, the J gene TRBJ2-1; tentative D call: TRBD2 (7 bases). This CDR3 is built from 16 residues. The germline V and J ends were trimmed by 0 bases and 6 bases, with 15 bases remaining between them. Looked up from germline, CDR1 is MGHRA and CDR2 is YSYEKL. CDR3 in amino acids: CASSQEGRGLINEQFF. CDR3 nucleotide sequence: TGCGCCAGCAGCCAAGAGGGGCGGGGGCTTATCAATGAGCAGTTCTTC.

This clone was detected only a few times. This chain connects TRBV5-6 to TRBJ2-7; TRBD2 might be the D (6 bases). V dropped 4 bases and J dropped 5 bases, with 10 bases sitting between them. This CDR3 is built from 12 residues. CDR1 and CDR2 (germline): SGHDT, YYEEEE. The CDR3 DNA is TGTGCCAGCAGCCCTTGGGGGGACGAGCAGTACTTC. Translating it yields CASSPWGDEQYF.

The J gene is TRBJ2-5, the V gene TRBV27; 7 bases are shared with TRBD2. The germline V gene encodes CDR1 MNHEY and CDR2 SMNVEV (reference sequence). The CDR3 sequence is 14 residues long. V gave up 2 bases and J gave up 4 bases; unmatched junction bases: 4. CDR3 sequence (DNA): TGTGCCAGCAGTTTAGCGGGAGCTGGAGAGACCCAGTACTTC. It encodes CASSLAGAGETQYF.

CDR3 DNA: TGTGCCAGCAGTAATTTCCAGGTTAACTATGGCTACACCTTC. It codes for CASSNFQVNYGYTF. The chain joins TRBV28 to TRBJ1-2; D ambiguous. Trimming shortened V by 5 bases and J by 1 base, and 11 bases separated the two germline ends. Germline CDR1 and CDR2: MDHEN and SYDVKM. The CDR3 runs 14 residues.

This chain uses TRBV28 with TRBJ1-3; D perhaps matches TRBD1 (6 bases). CDR1 is MDHEN and CDR2 is SYDVKM in the germline V gene. This CDR3 region has 16 residues. V lost 5 bases, J lost 3 bases, and 17 bases lay in between. CDR3 DNA sequence: TGTGCCAGCAGTCTCCTGAGGGGGGGGCTTGGAAACACCATATATTTT. Protein: CASSLLRGGLGNTIYF.

This chain joins TRBV5-1 and TRBJ2-7; D may be TRBD2 (5 bases). The V gene's germline CDR1 is SGHRS and CDR2 YFSETQ. The CDR3 has 15 amino acids. The V end was cut by 0 bases, the J end by 0 bases, with 10 bases between. The CDR3 spells CASSLEPGFSYEQYF. The CDR3 DNA follows: TGCGCCAGCAGCTTGGAACCGGGATTCTCCTACGAGCAGTACTTC.

This chain connects TRBV7-9 to TRBJ2-2; 11 bases match TRBD1. Germline trimming cut 5 bases from V and 4 bases from J; bases unmatched to any gene: 12. This CDR3 has 18 amino acids. Germline assignment: CDR1 SEHNR and CDR2 FQNEAQ (reference sequence). The CDR3 here is CASSRLEWDRGVTGELFF. The CDR3 region has the DNA TGTGCCAGCAGCCGTCTAGAATGGGACAGGGGGGTCACCGGGGAGCTGTTTTTT.